Listed below are T cell receptor beta chains from one sample, sequenced in a study of PD-1 blockade in classical Hodgkin lymphoma. TCRdb's table, derived via immunoSEQ multiplex PCR, lists solely in-frame clones and lacks some. The sample includes a few thousand clones, about two thirds of them seen just once. Sequenced material: CD8+ T cells from blood, taken before the fourth cycle of nivolumab. Source of these receptors: a human donor with classical Hodgkin lymphoma. CDR3s include the opening cysteine and the closing phenylalanine or tryptophan. The D gene is left open where the match is weak. Only part of the rows carry a size: once, few, many, or a class if the clone is expanded.

TRBV6-5	.	.	TRBJ2-5	CASSYLGGGGETQYF	TGTGCCAGCAGTTATTTGGGGGGCGGGGGAGAGACCCAGTACTTC
TRBV7-9	few	TRBD2	TRBJ2-2	CASSSALAGIVGELFF	TGTGCCAGCAGCTCTGCACTAGCGGGAATAGTCGGGGAGCTGTTTTTT
TRBV18	large	.	TRBJ1-5	CASSLDSSNQPQHF	TGTGCCAGCTCCCTGGACAGTAGCAATCAGCCCCAGCATTTT
TRBV7-9	few	TRBD2	TRBJ2-1	CASSLAGGTAEEQFF	TGTGCCAGCAGCTTAGCGGGGGGGACGGCCGAGGAGCAGTTCTTC
TRBV9	.	.	TRBJ2-7	CASSEGGDRQYF	TGTGCCAGCAGCGAGGGGGGGGATAGGCAGTACTTC
TRBV13	.	TRBD2	TRBJ2-7	CASSGRTSGRHEQYF	TGTGCCAGCAGCGGAAGGACTAGCGGGAGACACGAGCAGTACTTC
TRBV28	few	TRBD1	TRBJ1-6	CASSLTGNSPLHF	TGTGCCAGCAGTTTGACAGGGAATTCACCCCTCCACTTT
TRBV6-5	.	.	TRBJ2-6	CASSYGAGTGANVLTF	TGTGCCAGCAGTTATGGTGCAGGGACTGGGGCCAACGTCCTGACTTTC
TRBV6-4	.	.	TRBJ2-5	CASTRGTQETQYF	TGTGCCAGCACTCGCGGGACCCAAGAGACCCAGTACTTC
TRBV13	medium-sized	.	TRBJ2-3	CASSWGQRGDTQYF	TGTGCCAGCAGCTGGGGGCAGCGGGGTGATACGCAGTATTTT
TRBV11-2	.	.	TRBJ1-1	CASSLYLNTEAFF	TGTGCCAGCAGCTTATACTTGAACACTGAAGCTTTCTTT
TRBV9	.	.	TRBJ2-7	CASSVGDGSYEQYF	TGTGCCAGCAGCGTAGGGGACGGGAGCTACGAGCAGTACTTC
TRBV28	.	.	TRBJ1-2	CASTRLPEGWGYTF	TGTGCCAGCACGAGGCTGCCCGAAGGGTGGGGCTACACCTTC
TRBV12-5	.	TRBD1	TRBJ2-7	CASGGTGFYEQYF	TGTGCTAGTGGTGGGACAGGTTTCTACGAGCAGTACTTC
TRBV11-2	large	.	TRBJ2-1	CASRGRGVMYEQFF	TGTGCCAGCCGAGGTAGGGGGGTTATGTATGAGCAGTTCTTC
TRBV4-3	.	.	TRBJ2-6	CASSRTLRGSGANVLTF	TGCGCCAGCAGCCGTACCCTACGCGGGTCTGGGGCCAACGTCCTGACTTTC
TRBV12-5	.	TRBD1	TRBJ2-7	CASGFGQDSYEQYF	TGTGCTAGTGGTTTCGGACAGGACTCCTACGAGCAGTACTTC
TRBV27	.	.	TRBJ2-5	CASRQRGERETQYF	TGTGCCAGCAGGCAGCGCGGGGAGCGGGAGACCCAGTACTTC
TRBV27	.	.	TRBJ2-7	CASSLGGLRDPAYEQYF	TGTGCCAGCAGCCTAGGGGGGCTGCGGGACCCCGCCTACGAGCAGTACTTC
TRBV7-9	few	.	TRBJ1-6	CASSFVHRVYNSPLHF	TGTGCCAGCAGCTTCGTACACAGGGTTTATAATTCACCCCTCCACTTT
TRBV5-5	.	TRBD1	TRBJ2-6	CASSSRDSSGANVLTF	TGTGCCAGCAGCTCCCGGGACAGCTCTGGGGCCAACGTCCTGACTTTC
TRBV9	.	.	TRBJ2-2	CASSVVGFGSNTGELFF	TGTGCCAGCAGCGTAGTGGGGTTTGGATCGAACACCGGGGAGCTGTTTTTT
TRBV7-9	few	.	TRBJ2-7	CASSVTSSYEQYF	TGTGCCAGCAGCGTGACTAGTTCCTACGAGCAGTACTTC
TRBV29-1	few	.	TRBJ2-2	CSAAKSESGELFF	TGCAGCGCTGCCAAGTCAGAATCCGGGGAGCTGTTTTTT
TRBV30	.	.	TRBJ1-1	CAWSGEGWNTEAFF	TGTGCCTGGTCAGGTGAGGGGTGGAACACTGAAGCTTTCTTT
TRBV6-6	.	.	TRBJ2-5	CASSVAGGFGETQYF	TGTGCCAGCAGTGTAGCAGGAGGGTTTGGCGAGACCCAGTACTTC
TRBV4-1	.	.	TRBJ2-3	CASSQGLGRADTQYF	TGCGCCAGCAGCCAAGGGCTAGGCAGGGCAGATACGCAGTATTTT
TRBV9	.	TRBD2	TRBJ2-5	CASSVAGGARETQYF	TGTGCCAGCAGCGTAGCCGGGGGGGCCCGGGAGACCCAGTACTTC